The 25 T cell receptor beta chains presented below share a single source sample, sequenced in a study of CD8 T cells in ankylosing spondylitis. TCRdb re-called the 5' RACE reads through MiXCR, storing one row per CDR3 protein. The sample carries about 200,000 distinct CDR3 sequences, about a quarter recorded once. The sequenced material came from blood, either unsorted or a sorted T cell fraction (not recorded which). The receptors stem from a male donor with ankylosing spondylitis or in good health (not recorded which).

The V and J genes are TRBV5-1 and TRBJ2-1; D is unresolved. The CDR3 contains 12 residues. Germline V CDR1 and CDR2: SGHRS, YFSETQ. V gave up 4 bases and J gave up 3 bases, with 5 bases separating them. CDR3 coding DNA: TGCGCCAGCAGCGGGGACTACAATGAGCAGTTCTTC. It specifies CASSGDYNEQFF.

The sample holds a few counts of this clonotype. CDR3 sequence (DNA): TGTGCCAGCAGCTTGAGCGGGGCCCGCACCGGGGAGCTGTTTTTT. It codes for CASSLSGARTGELFF. The chain uses TRBV7-9 and TRBJ2-2, with 7 bases that match TRBD2. The ends lost 3 bases at V and 4 bases at J; junction bases unmatched: 5. This CDR3 has 15 amino acids. Germline values: CDR1 SEHNR, CDR2 FQNEAQ (reference sequence).

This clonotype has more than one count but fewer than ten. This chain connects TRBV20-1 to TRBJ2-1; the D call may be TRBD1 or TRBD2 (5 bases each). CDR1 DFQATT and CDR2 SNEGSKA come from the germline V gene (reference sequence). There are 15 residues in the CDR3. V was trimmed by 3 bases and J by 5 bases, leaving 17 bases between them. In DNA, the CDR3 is TGCAGTGCTAGGAGGGGAACTAGTTCTCACAATGAGCAGTTCTTC. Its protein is CSARRGTSSHNEQFF.

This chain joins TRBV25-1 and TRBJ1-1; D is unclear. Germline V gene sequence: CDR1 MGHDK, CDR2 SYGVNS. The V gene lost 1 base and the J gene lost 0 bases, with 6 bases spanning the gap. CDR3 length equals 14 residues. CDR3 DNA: TGTGCCAGCAGTGAATCGGTTATGAACACTGAAGCTTTCTTT. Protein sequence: CASSESVMNTEAFF.

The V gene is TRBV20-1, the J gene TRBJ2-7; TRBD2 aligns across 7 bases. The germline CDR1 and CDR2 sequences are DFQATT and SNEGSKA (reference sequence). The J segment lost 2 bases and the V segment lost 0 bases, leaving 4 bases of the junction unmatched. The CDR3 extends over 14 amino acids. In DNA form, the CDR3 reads TGCAGTGCTAGAGATGCTAGCGGAGCCTACGAGCAGTACTTC. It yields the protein CSARDASGAYEQYF.

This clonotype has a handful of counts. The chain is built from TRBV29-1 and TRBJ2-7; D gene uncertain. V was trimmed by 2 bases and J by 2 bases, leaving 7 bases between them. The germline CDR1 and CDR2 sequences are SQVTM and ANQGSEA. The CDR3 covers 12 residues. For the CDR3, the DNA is TGCAGCGTTGAAACCGACACCTACGAGCAGTACTTC. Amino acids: CSVETDTYEQYF.

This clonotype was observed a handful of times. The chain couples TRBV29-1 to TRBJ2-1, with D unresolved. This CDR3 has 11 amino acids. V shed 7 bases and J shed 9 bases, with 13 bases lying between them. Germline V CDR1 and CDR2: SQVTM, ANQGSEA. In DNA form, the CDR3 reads TGCAGCGCCGCGCCCCAGCTTGAGCAGTTCTTC. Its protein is CSAAPQLEQFF.

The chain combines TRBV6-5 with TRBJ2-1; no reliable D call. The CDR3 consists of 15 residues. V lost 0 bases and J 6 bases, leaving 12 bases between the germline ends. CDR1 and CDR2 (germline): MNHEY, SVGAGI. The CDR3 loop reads CASSYSASVGNEQFF. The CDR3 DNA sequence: TGTGCCAGCAGTTACTCAGCCAGCGTCGGCAATGAGCAGTTCTTC.

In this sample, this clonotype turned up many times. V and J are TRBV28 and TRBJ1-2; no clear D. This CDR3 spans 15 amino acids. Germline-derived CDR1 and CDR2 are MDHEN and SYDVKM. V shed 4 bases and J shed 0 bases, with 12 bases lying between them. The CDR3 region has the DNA TGTGCCAGCAGTTCGGCGACGGTTTCTAACTATGGCTACACCTTC. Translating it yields CASSSATVSNYGYTF.

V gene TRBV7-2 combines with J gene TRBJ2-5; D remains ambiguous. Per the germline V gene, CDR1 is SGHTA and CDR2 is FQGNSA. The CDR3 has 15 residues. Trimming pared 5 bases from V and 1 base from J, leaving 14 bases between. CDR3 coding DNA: TGTGCCAGCAGCCCCCCGGGCGGACGCCAAGAGACCCAGTACTTC. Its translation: CASSPPGGRQETQYF.

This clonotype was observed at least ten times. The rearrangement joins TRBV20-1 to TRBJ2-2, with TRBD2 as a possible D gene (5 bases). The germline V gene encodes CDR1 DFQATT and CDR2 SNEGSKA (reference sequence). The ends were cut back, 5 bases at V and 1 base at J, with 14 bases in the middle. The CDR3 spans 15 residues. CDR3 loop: CSAHSGLKNTGELFF. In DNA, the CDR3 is TGCAGTGCTCATTCCGGACTTAAGAACACCGGGGAGCTGTTTTTT.

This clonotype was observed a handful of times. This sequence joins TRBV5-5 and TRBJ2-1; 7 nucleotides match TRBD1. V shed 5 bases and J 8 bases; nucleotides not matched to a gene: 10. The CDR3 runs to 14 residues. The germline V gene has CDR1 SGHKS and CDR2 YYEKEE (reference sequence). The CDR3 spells CASSWTGRDYEQFF. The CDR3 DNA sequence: TGTGCCAGCAGTTGGACAGGTCGTGACTATGAGCAGTTCTTC. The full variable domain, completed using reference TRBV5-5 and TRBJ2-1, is DAGVTQSPTHLIKTRGQQVTLRCSPISGHKSVSWYQQVLGQGPQFIFQYYEKEERGRGNFPDRFSARQFPNYSSELNVNALLLGDSALYLCASSWTGRDYEQFFGPGTRLTVL.

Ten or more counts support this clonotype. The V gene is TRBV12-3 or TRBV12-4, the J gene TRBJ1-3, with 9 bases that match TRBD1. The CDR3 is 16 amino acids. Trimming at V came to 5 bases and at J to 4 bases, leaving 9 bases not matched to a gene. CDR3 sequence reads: CASSEQGADIGNTIYF. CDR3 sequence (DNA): TGTGCCAGCAGTGAACAGGGGGCTGATATCGGAAACACCATATATTTT.

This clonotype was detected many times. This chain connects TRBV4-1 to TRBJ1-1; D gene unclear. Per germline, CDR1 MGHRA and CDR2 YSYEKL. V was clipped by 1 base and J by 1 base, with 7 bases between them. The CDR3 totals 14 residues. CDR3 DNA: TGCGCCAGCAGCCAAGCTGAGAGGAACACTGAAGCTTTCTTT. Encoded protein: CASSQAERNTEAFF.

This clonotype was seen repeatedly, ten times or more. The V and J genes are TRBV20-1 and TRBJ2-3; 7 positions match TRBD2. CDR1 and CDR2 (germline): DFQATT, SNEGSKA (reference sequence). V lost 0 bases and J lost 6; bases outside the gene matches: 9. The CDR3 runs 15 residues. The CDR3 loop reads CSARDWGEGPDTQYF. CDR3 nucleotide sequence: TGCAGTGCTAGAGATTGGGGGGAGGGCCCGGATACGCAGTATTTT.

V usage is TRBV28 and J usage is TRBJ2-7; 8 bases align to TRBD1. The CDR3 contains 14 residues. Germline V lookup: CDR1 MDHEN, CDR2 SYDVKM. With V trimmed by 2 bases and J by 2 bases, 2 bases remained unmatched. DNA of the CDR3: TGTGCCAGCAGTTTACCGACAGGGGCCTACGAGCAGTACTTC. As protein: CASSLPTGAYEQYF.

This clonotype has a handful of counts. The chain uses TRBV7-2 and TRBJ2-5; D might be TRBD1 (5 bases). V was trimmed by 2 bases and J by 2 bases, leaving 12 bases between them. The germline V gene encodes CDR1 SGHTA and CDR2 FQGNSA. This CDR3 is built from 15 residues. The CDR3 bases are TGTGCCAGCAGCTTACTAAGGGGTGGACAAGAGACCCAGTACTTC. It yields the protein CASSLLRGGQETQYF.

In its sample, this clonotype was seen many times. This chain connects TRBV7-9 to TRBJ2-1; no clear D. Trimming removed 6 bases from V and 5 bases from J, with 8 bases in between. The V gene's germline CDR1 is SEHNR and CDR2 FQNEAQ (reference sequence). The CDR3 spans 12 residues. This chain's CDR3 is CASSLLNNEQFF. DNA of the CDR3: TGTGCCAGCAGTTTACTAAACAATGAGCAGTTCTTC.

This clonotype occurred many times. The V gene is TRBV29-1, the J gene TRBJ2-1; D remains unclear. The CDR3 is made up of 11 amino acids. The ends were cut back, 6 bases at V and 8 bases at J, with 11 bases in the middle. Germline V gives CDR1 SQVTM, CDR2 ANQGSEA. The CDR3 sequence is CSVQTTDEQFF. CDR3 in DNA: TGCAGCGTCCAGACCACGGATGAGCAGTTCTTC.

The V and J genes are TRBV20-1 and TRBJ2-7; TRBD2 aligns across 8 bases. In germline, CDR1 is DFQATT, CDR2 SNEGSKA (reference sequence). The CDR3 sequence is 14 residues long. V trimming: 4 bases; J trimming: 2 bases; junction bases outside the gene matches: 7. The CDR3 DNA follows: TGCAGTGCTACACGGGAGGGCCCCACCTACGAGCAGTACTTC. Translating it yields CSATREGPTYEQYF.

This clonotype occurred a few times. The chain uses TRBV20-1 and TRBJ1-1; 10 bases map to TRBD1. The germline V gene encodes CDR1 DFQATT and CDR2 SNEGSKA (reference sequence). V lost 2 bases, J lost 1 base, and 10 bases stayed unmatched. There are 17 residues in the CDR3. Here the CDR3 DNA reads TGCAGTGCTAGAACCTCTGACAGGGGGCCGGGGAACACTGAAGCTTTCTTT. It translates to CSARTSDRGPGNTEAFF.

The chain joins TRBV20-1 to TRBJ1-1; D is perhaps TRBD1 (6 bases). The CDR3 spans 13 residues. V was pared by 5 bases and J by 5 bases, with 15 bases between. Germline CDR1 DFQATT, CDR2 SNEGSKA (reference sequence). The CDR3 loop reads CSASSGAGTEAFF. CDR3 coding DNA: TGCAGTGCTTCGTCGGGGGCTGGTACTGAAGCTTTCTTT.

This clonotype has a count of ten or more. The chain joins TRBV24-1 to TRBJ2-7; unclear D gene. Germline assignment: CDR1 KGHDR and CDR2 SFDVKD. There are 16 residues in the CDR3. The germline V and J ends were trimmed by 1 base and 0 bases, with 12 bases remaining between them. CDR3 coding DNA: TGTGCCACCAGTGATTTCGAGACAACCGACTCCTACGAGCAGTACTTC. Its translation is CATSDFETTDSYEQYF.

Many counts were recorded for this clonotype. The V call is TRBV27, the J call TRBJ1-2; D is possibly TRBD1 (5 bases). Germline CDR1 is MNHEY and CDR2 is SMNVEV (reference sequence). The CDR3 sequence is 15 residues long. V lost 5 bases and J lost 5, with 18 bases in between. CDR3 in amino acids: CASSPRDLTIYGYTF. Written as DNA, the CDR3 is TGTGCCAGCAGTCCAAGGGACCTCACCATATATGGCTACACCTTC.

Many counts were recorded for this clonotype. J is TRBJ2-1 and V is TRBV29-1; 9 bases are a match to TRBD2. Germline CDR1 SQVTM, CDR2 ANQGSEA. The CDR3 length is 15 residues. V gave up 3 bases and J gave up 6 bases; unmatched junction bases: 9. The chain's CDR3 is CSVDRLAEGGNEQFF. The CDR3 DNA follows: TGCAGCGTTGACAGACTAGCGGAGGGGGGCAATGAGCAGTTCTTC.